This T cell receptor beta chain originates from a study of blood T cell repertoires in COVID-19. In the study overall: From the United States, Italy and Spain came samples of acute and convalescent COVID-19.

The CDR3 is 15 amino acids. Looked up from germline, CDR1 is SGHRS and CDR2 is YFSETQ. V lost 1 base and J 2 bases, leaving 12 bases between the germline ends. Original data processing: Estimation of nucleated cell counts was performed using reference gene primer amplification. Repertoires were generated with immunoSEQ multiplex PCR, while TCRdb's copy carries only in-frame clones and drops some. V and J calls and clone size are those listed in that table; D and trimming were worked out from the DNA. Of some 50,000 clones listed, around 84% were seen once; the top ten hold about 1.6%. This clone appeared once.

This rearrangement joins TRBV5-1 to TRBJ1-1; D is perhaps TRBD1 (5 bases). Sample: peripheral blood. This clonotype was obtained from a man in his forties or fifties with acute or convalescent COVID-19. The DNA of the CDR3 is TGCGCCAGCAGCTTGTATCGGCAGGGAAACACTGAAGCTTTCTTT. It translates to CASSLYRQGNTEAFF. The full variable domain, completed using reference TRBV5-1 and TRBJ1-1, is KAGVTQTPRYLIKTRGQQVTLSCSPISGHRSVSWYQQTPGQGLQFLFEYFSETQRNKGNFPGRFSGRQFSNSRSEMNVSTLELGDSALYLCASSLYRQGNTEAFFGQGTRLTVV.